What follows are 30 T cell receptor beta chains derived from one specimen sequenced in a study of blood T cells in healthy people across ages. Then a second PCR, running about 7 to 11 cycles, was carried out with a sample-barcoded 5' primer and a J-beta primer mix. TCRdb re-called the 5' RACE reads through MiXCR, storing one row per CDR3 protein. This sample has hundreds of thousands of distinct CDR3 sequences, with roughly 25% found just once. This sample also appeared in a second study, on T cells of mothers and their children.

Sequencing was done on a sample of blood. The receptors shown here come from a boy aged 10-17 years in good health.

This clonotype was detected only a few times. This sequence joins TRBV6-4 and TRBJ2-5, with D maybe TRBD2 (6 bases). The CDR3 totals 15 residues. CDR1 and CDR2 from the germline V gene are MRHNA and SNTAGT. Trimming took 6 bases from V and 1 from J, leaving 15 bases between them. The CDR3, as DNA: TGTGCCAGCAGACGAAGGGACTTCCGCCAAGAGACCCAGTACTTC. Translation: CASRRRDFRQETQYF.

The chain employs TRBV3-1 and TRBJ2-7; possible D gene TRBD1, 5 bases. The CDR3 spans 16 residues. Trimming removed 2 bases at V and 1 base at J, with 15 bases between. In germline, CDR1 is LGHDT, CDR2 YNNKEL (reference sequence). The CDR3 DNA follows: TGTGCCAGCAGCCAAAATCCGACAGACCCGTCCTACGAGCAGTACTTC. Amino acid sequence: CASSQNPTDPSYEQYF.

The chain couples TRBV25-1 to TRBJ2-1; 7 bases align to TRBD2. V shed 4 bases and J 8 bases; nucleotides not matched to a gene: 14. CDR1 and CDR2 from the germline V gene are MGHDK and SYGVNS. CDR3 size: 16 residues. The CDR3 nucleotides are TGTGCCAGCAGTGCATCCCTCCGCGGGAGCCCCCATGAGCAGTTCTTC. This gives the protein CASSASLRGSPHEQFF.

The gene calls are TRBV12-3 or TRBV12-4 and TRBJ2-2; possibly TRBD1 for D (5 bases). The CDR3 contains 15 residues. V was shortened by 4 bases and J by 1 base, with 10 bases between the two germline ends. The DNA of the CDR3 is TGTGCCAGCAGTTCAGGGCAGGGGAACACCGGGGAGCTGTTTTTT. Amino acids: CASSSGQGNTGELFF.

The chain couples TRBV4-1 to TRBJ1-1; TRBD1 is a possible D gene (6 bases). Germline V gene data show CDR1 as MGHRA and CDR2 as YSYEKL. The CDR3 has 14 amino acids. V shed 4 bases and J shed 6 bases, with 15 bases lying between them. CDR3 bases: TGCGCCAGCAGCCCGAGGGGGGTATGGGCTGAAGCTTTCTTT. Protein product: CASSPRGVWAEAFF.

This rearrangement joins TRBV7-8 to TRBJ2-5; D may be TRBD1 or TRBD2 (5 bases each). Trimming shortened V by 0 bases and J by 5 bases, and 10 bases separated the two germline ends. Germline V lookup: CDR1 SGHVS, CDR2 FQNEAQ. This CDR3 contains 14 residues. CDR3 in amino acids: CASSLALGTETQYF. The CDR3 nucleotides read TGTGCCAGCAGCTTAGCATTGGGGACGGAGACCCAGTACTTC.

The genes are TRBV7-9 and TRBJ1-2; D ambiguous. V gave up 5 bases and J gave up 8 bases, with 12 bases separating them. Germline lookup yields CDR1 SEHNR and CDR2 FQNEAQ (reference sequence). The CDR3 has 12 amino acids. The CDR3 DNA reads TGTGCCAGCAGCCAGGTCGAGGGAGGCTACACCTTC. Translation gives CASSQVEGGYTF.

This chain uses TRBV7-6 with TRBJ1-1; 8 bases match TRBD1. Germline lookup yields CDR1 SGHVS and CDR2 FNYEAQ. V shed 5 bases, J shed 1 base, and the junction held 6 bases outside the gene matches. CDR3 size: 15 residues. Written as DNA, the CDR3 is TGTGCCAGCAGCCTCGACGACAGGGGGAACACTGAAGCTTTCTTT. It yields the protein CASSLDDRGNTEAFF.

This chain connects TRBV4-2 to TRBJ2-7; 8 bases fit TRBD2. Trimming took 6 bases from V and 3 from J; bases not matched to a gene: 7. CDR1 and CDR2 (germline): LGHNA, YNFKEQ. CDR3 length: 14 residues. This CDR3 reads CASSAGGPSYEQYF. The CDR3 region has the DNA TGTGCCAGCAGTGCGGGGGGACCCAGCTACGAGCAGTACTTC.

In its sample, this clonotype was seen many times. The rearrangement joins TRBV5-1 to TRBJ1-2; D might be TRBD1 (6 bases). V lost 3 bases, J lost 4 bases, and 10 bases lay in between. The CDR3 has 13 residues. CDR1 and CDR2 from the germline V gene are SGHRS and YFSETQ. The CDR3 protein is CASSSGQSYGYTF. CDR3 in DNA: TGCGCCAGCAGCTCCGGACAGTCCTATGGCTACACCTTC. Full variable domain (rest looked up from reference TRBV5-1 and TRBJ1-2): KAGVTQTPRYLIKTRGQQVTLSCSPISGHRSVSWYQQTPGQGLQFLFEYFSETQRNKGNFPGRFSGRQFSNSRSEMNVSTLELGDSALYLCASSSGQSYGYTFGSGTRLTVV.

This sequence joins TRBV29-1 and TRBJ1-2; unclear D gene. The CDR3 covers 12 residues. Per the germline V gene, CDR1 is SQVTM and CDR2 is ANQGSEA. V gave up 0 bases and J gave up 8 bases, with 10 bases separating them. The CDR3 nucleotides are TGCAGCGTTGAAGATGAGCCTGAGGGCTACACCTTC. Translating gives CSVEDEPEGYTF. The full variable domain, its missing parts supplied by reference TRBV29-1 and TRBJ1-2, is SAVISQKPSRDICQRGTSLTIQCQVDSQVTMMFWYRQQPGQSLTLIATANQGSEATYESGFVIDKFPISRPNLTFSTLTVSNMSPEDSSIYLCSVEDEPEGYTFGSGTRLTVV.

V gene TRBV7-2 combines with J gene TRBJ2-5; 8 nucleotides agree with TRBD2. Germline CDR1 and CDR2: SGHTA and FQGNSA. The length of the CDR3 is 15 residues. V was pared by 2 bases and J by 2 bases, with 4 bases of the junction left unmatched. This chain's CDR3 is CASSLFGGEQETQYF. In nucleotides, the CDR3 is TGTGCCAGCAGCTTATTCGGGGGGGAACAAGAGACCCAGTACTTC.

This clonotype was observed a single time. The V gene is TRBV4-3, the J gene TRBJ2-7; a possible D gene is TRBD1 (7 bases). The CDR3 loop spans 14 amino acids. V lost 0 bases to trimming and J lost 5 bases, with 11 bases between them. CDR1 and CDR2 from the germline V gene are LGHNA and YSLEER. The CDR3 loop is CASSQDRGVNEQYF. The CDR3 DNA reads TGCGCCAGCAGCCAAGACAGGGGGGTAAACGAGCAGTACTTC.

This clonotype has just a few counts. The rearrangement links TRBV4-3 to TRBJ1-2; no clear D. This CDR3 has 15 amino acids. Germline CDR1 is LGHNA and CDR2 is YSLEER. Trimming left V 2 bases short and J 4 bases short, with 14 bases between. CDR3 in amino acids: CASSQTFDGSYGYTF. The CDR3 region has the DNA TGCGCCAGCAGCCAAACATTCGACGGAAGCTATGGCTACACCTTC.

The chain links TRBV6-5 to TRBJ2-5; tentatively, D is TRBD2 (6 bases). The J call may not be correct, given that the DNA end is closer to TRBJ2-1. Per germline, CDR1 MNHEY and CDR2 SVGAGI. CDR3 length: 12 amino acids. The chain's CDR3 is CASSSSSAEQFF. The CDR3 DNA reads TGTGCCAGCAGTTCCTCTAGCGCTGAGCAGTTCTTC.

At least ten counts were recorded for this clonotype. In DNA form, the CDR3 reads TGTGCCAGCAGCCTGTGGGCAGGGATGGGCAATGAGCAGTTCTTC. This encodes CASSLWAGMGNEQFF. The chain links TRBV7-3 to TRBJ2-1, with D possibly TRBD1 on 5 matching bases. The germline gives CDR1 SGHTA, CDR2 FQGTGA. The CDR3 totals 15 residues. V was clipped by 5 bases and J by 6 bases, with 17 bases between them.

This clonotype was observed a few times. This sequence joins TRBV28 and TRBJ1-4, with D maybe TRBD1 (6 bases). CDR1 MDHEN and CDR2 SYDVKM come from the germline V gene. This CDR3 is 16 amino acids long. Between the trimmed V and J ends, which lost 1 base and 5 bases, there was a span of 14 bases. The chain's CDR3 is CASSLSSGTPNEKLFF. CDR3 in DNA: TGTGCCAGCAGTTTATCATCCGGGACACCCAATGAAAAACTGTTTTTT.

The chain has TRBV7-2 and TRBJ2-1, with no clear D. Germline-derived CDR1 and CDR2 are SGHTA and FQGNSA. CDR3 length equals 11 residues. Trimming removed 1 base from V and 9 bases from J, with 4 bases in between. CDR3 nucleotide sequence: TGTGCCAGCAGCTTAGGTCCTGAGCAGTTCTTC. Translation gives CASSLGPEQFF.

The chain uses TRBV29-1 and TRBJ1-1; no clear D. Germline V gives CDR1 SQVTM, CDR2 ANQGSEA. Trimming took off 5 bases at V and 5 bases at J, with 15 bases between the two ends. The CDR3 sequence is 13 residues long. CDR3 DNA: TGCAGCGTTCGGGGTGATCAAAAAACTGAAGCTTTCTTT. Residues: CSVRGDQKTEAFF.

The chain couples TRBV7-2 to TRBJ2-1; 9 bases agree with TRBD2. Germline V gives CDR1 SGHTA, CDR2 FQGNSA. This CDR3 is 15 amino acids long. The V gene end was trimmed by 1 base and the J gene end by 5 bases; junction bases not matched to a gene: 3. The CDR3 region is CASSLGGGGNNEQFF. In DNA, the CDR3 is TGTGCCAGCAGCTTAGGCGGGGGGGGGAACAATGAGCAGTTCTTC.

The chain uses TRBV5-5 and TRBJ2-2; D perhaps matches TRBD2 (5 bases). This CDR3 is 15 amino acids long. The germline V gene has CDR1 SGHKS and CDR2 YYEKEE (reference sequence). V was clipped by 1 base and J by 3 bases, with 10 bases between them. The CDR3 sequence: CASSLSGWDTGELFF. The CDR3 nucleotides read TGTGCCAGCAGCTTGTCGGGGTGGGACACCGGGGAGCTGTTTTTT.

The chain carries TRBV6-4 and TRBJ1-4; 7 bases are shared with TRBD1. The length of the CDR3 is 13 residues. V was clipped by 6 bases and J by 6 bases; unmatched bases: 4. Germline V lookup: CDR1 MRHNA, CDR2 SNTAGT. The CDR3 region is CASSLDRDEKLFF. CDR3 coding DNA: TGTGCCAGCAGCCTCGACAGGGATGAAAAACTGTTTTTT.

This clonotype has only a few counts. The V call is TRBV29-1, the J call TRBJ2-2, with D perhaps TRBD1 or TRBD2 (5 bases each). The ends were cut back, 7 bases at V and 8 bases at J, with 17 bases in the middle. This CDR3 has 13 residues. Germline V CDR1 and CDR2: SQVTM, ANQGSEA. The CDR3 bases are TGCAGCGCGATCTCCGGGGCCAAGGGGGAGCTGTTTTTT. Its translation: CSAISGAKGELFF.

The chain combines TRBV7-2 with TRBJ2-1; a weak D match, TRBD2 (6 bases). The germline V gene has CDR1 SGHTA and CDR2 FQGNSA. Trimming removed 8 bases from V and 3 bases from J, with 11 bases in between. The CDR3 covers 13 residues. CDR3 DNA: TGTGCCAGCCGGCGGGACGACTACAATGAGCAGTTCTTC. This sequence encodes CASRRDDYNEQFF.

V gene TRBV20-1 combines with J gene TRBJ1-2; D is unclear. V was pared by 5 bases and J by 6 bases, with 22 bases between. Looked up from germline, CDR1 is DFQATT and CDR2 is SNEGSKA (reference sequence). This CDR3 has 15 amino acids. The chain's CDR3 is CSAPAYGPRKDGYTF. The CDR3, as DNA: TGCAGTGCTCCCGCATACGGGCCACGTAAAGATGGCTACACCTTC.

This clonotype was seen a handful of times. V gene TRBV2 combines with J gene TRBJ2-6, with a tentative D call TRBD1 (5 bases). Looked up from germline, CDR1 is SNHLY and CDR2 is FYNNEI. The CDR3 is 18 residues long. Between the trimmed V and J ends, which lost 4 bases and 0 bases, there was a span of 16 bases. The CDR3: CASSADSFIPSGANVLTF. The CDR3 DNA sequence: TGTGCCAGCAGTGCTGACAGCTTCATTCCCTCTGGGGCCAACGTCCTGACTTTC.

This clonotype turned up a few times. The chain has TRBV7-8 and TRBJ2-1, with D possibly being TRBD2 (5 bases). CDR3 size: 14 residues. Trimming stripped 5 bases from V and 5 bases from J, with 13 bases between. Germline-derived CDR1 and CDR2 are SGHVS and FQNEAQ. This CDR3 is CASSLITGNNEQFF. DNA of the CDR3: TGTGCCAGCAGCCTCATTACCGGGAACAATGAGCAGTTCTTC.

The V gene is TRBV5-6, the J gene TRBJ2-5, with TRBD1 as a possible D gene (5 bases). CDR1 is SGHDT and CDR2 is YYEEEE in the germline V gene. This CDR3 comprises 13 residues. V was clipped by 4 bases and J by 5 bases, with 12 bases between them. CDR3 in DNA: TGTGCCAGCAGCCAGGGTGTGCCGGAGACCCAGTACTTC. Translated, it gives CASSQGVPETQYF.

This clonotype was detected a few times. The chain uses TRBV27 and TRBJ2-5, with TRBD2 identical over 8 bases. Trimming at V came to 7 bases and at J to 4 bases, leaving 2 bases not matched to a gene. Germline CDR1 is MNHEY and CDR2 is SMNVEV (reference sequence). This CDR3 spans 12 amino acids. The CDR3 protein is CASMAGGETQYF. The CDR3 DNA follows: TGTGCCAGCATGGCGGGAGGAGAGACCCAGTACTTC.

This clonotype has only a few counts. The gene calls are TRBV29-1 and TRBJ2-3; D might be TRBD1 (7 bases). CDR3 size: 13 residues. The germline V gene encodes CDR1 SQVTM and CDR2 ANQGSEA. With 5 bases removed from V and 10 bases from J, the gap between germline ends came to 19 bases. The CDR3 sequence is CSVRGTVWTPQYF. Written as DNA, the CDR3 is TGCAGCGTTCGGGGGACAGTGTGGACCCCGCAGTATTTT.